This entry concerns a single T cell receptor beta chain. The data were obtained in a study of blood T cells in healthy people across ages. PCR was performed a second time for about 7 to 12 cycles using a sample-barcoded 5' primer and a J-beta primer mix. A template-switch adaptor with 12 random nucleotides tagged each cDNA molecule. Via MiXCR, TCRdb re-called the 5' RACE reads, giving one row per CDR3 protein. There are hundreds of thousands of distinct CDR3 sequences in the sample; about 49% occur only once, and 45% to 55% lies in the top ten. CDR1 is SQVTM and CDR2 is ANQGSEA in the germline V gene. The CDR3 is 13 amino acids. The ends lost 6 bases at V and 7 bases at J; junction bases unmatched: 12.

The clonotype comes from a man in his sixties in good health. The sample was blood. The chain links TRBV29-1 to TRBJ2-7; TRBD1 matches 7 bases. As DNA, the CDR3 is TGCAGCGTGGGATCGGGACAGTCGGGGGAGCAGTACTTC. It encodes CSVGSGQSGEQYF.